These 21 T cell receptor beta chains share one sample of origin, sequenced in a study of early T cells in non-severe SARS-CoV-2 infection. TCRdb used MiXCR to reprocess the 5' RACE reads, holding one entry per CDR3 protein. Counted here are roughly 65,000 distinct CDR3 sequences, approximately 11% occurring once; the ten biggest clones make up approximately 5.9%. Source material: whole blood. Receptor source: an adult who was a healthcare worker with PCR-confirmed SARS-CoV-2 infection or an uninfected control (not recorded which).

CDR3: CSARDRLSGRAVDEQFF. CDR3 coding DNA: TGCAGTGCTAGAGATCGATTAAGCGGGAGGGCCGTGGATGAGCAGTTCTTC. The chain joins TRBV20-1 to TRBJ2-1, with 10 bases identical to TRBD2. With 0 bases clipped from V and 8 bases from J, the junction kept 13 bases outside the gene matches. From germline, CDR1 is DFQATT and CDR2 SNEGSKA (reference sequence). The CDR3 totals 17 residues.

The CDR3 sequence is CASSVTVRNTEAFF. In DNA form, the CDR3 reads TGTGCCAGCTCTGTAACAGTTCGGAACACTGAAGCTTTCTTT. J is TRBJ1-1 and V is TRBV18; D is undetermined. V lost 6 bases to trimming and J lost 1 base, with 12 bases between them. CDR1 is KGHSH, CDR2 LQKENI, per germline. There are 14 residues in the CDR3.

The V and J genes are TRBV18 and TRBJ2-2; D is ambiguous. The germline CDR1 and CDR2 sequences are KGHSH and LQKENI. V was cut by 3 bases and J by 0 bases, with 8 bases left in between. The CDR3 extends over 15 amino acids. CDR3 sequence: CASSPDPANTGELFF. For the CDR3, the DNA is TGTGCCAGCTCACCCGACCCCGCGAACACCGGGGAGCTGTTTTTT.

This clonotype was picked up a small number of times. The CDR3 DNA sequence: TGCAGCGTGGAGCATTCCTACAATGAGCAGTTCTTC. This codes for CSVEHSYNEQFF. The chain couples TRBV29-1 to TRBJ2-1; D gene uncertain. The germline V and J ends were trimmed by 6 bases and 1 base, with 7 bases remaining between them. The CDR3 is 12 residues long. Looked up from germline, CDR1 is SQVTM and CDR2 is ANQGSEA.

The chain employs TRBV7-8 and TRBJ1-2, with 7 bases matching TRBD1. The ends lost 5 bases at V and 0 bases at J; junction bases unmatched: 6. Looked up from germline, CDR1 is SGHVS and CDR2 is FQNEAQ. This CDR3 has 15 residues. The CDR3 here is CASSPGQAANYGYTF. The CDR3 coding sequence is TGTGCCAGCAGCCCCGGACAGGCGGCTAACTATGGCTACACCTTC.

This clonotype was counted between two and nine times. This sequence joins TRBV6-1 and TRBJ1-2, with D possibly being TRBD1 (6 bases). The CDR3 is made up of 14 amino acids. V was pared by 6 bases and J by 0 bases, with 11 bases between. Germline assignment: CDR1 MNHNS and CDR2 SASEGT. CDR3 residues: CASRLGGANYGYTF. In DNA, the CDR3 is TGTGCCAGCAGACTAGGGGGGGCTAACTATGGCTACACCTTC.

CDR3 nucleotides: TGCAGTGCTAGCCCTGGGGGGCCTTCCTACAATGAGCAGTTCTTC. Residues: CSASPGGPSYNEQFF. The chain is built from TRBV20-1 and TRBJ2-1, with D perhaps being TRBD1 or TRBD2 (6 bases each). The CDR3 totals 15 residues. The V end lost 3 bases, the J end lost 1 base, and 13 bases lay between the germline ends. The germline V gene has CDR1 DFQATT and CDR2 SNEGSKA (reference sequence).

This clonotype has a handful of counts. V and J are TRBV7-2 and TRBJ2-7; 9 nucleotides agree with TRBD1. The CDR3 is 14 residues long. Germline V gives CDR1 SGHTA, CDR2 FQGNSA. The ends lost 5 bases at V and 3 bases at J; junction bases unmatched: 5. In nucleotides, the CDR3 is TGTGCCAGCAGCCCGCGGACAGGGGACTACGAGCAGTACTTC. Protein product: CASSPRTGDYEQYF.

This clonotype was observed a few times. The J gene is TRBJ1-5, the V gene TRBV5-1, with D possibly matching TRBD1 (5 bases). Germline V lookup: CDR1 SGHRS, CDR2 YFSETQ. V was pared by 1 base and J by 2 bases, with 7 bases between. The CDR3 consists of 14 residues. CDR3 sequence: CASSLQGGNQPQHF. CDR3 in DNA: TGCGCCAGCAGCTTGCAGGGAGGCAATCAGCCCCAGCATTTT.

This clonotype was counted only a few times. The J gene is TRBJ2-3, the V gene TRBV4-1; TRBD2 agrees at 8 bases. From germline, CDR1 is MGHRA and CDR2 YSYEKL. V lost 4 bases, J lost 4 bases, and 10 bases stayed unmatched. The CDR3 consists of 16 residues. CDR3 protein: CASSLDQAGAADTQYF. DNA of the CDR3: TGCGCCAGCAGCCTCGATCAAGCGGGAGCTGCAGATACGCAGTATTTT.

This clonotype was counted only a few times. The CDR3 sequence: CASSAPTSKPQHF. The CDR3 DNA reads TGTGCCAGTAGCGCCCCCACTAGTAAGCCCCAGCATTTT. The J gene is TRBJ1-5, the V gene TRBV19, with D uncertain. CDR3 size: 13 residues. The germline V and J ends were trimmed by 6 bases and 8 bases, with 14 bases remaining between them. The germline V gene has CDR1 LNHDA and CDR2 SQIVND (reference sequence).

This chain connects TRBV6-6 to TRBJ1-1; no reliable D call. The CDR3 is 12 residues long. Germline CDR1 is MNHNY and CDR2 is SVGAGI (reference sequence). Trimming took 7 bases from V and 2 from J, leaving 8 bases between them. CDR3 region: CASNPTNTEAFF. The CDR3, as DNA: TGTGCCAGCAACCCAACAAACACTGAAGCTTTCTTT.

This clonotype was observed many times. This chain connects TRBV7-3 to TRBJ2-3; D is undetermined. Germline CDR1 and CDR2: SGHTA and FQGTGA. The CDR3 has 13 residues. V shed 0 bases and J shed 6 bases, with 7 bases lying between them. DNA of the CDR3: TGTGCCAGCAGCTTAACCCCCCCCGATACGCAGTATTTT. It specifies CASSLTPPDTQYF. Filled out from reference TRBV7-3 and TRBJ2-3, the complete variable domain reads GAGVSQTPSNKVTEKGKYVELRCDPISGHTALYWYRQSLGQGPEFLIYFQGTGAADDSGLPNDRFFAVRPEGSVSTLKIQRTERGDSAVYLCASSLTPPDTQYFGPGTRLTVL.

This clonotype was seen only a few times. V and J are TRBV7-6 and TRBJ2-1; 7 bases match TRBD2. This CDR3 region has 15 residues. Looked up from germline, CDR1 is SGHVS and CDR2 is FNYEAQ. V was pared by 6 bases and J by 4 bases, with 9 bases of the junction left unmatched. CDR3 residues: CASSVAGEGYNEQFF. CDR3 in DNA: TGTGCCAGCAGTGTGGCGGGAGAGGGTTACAATGAGCAGTTCTTC.

At least ten counts were recorded for this clonotype. The chain uses TRBV12-3 or TRBV12-4 and TRBJ2-5, with a weak D call TRBD2 (6 bases). V was cut by 0 bases and J by 5 bases, with 13 bases left in between. CDR3 length equals 15 residues. The CDR3 DNA is TGTGCCAGCAGTTTAGCGCGACGGGGGTTCGAGACCCAGTACTTC. This translates into CASSLARRGFETQYF.

V usage is TRBV30 and J usage is TRBJ2-7; no clear D gene. V was trimmed by 0 bases and J by 3 bases, leaving 3 bases between them. This CDR3 spans 11 amino acids. Germline CDR1 reads GTSNPN; CDR2 reads SVGIG (reference sequence). Here the CDR3 reads CAWSVNYEQYF. CDR3 sequence (DNA): TGTGCCTGGAGTGTAAACTACGAGCAGTACTTC.

Details on this clonotype: This CDR3 is missing its conserved last phenylalanine or tryptophan, likely due to a read error. The genes are TRBV2 and TRBJ2-1, with a weak D call TRBD1 (5 bases). The CDR3 sequence is 13 residues long. V lost 2 bases and J 5 bases, leaving 7 bases between the germline ends. CDR1 is SNHLY and CDR2 is FYNNEI in the germline V gene. The CDR3 loop is CASSESGNNEQFS. The CDR3 DNA reads TGTGCCAGCAGTGAATCAGGGAACAATGAGCAGTTCTCC.

This clonotype was seen ten or more times. V gene TRBV18 combines with J gene TRBJ2-5; D is undetermined. The length of the CDR3 is 15 residues. V lost 4 bases, J lost 4 bases, and 16 bases lay in between. Germline-derived CDR1 and CDR2 are KGHSH and LQKENI. This chain's CDR3 is CASSLFSGVTETQYF. The CDR3, as DNA: TGTGCCAGCTCACTCTTCAGTGGCGTCACAGAGACCCAGTACTTC.

As regards this clonotype: The conserved final phenylalanine or tryptophan is absent from the CDR3, which likely points to a read error. The V gene is TRBV5-4, the J gene TRBJ1-1, with D possibly matching TRBD1 (5 bases). Trimming shortened V by 3 bases and J by 7 bases, and 7 bases separated the two germline ends. CDR3 length: 11 residues. From germline, CDR1 is SGHNT and CDR2 YYREEE (reference sequence). CDR3 sequence reads: CASSWGSEAFS. DNA for the CDR3: TGTGCCAGCAGCTGGGGCAGTGAAGCTTTCTCT.

This clonotype showed up just a few times. This chain links TRBV29-1 with TRBJ2-2; possible D gene TRBD1, 5 bases. Germline CDR1 SQVTM, CDR2 ANQGSEA. Trimming removed 7 bases from V and 2 bases from J, with 17 bases in between. The CDR3 has 15 residues. The DNA of the CDR3 is TGCAGCGCCAGGGTAGGGCAGGGAAACACCGGGGAGCTGTTTTTT. Translated, it gives CSARVGQGNTGELFF.

This clonotype was observed a handful of times. V usage is TRBV7-9 and J usage is TRBJ2-5; D may be TRBD1 (6 bases). The germline V gene encodes CDR1 SEHNR and CDR2 FQNEAQ (reference sequence). The CDR3 contains 14 residues. Trimming left V 7 bases short and J 4 bases short, with 16 bases between. The CDR3 here is CASKGRGVRETQYF. CDR3 nucleotides: TGTGCCAGCAAGGGCAGGGGAGTACGAGAGACCCAGTACTTC.